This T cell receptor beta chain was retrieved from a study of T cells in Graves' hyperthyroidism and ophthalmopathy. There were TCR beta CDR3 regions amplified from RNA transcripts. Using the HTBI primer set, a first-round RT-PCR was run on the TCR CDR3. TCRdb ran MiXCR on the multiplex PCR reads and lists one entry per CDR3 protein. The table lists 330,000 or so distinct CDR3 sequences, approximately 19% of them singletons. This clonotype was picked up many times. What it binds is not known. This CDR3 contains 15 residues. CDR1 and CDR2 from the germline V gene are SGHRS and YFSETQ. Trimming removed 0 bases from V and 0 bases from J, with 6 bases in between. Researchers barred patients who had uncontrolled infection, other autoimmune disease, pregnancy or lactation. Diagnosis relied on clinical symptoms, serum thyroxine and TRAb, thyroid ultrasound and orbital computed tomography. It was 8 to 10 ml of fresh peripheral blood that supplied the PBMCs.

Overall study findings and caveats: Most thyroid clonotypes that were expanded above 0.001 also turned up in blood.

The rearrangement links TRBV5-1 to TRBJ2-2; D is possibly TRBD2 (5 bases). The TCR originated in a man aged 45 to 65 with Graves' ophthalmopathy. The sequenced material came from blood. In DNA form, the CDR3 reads TGCGCCAGCAGCTTGGGAGCGGCGAACACCGGGGAGCTGTTTTTT. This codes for CASSLGAANTGELFF.